The source of this TCR beta chain is a study of pediatric ulcerative colitis. One to two pinch biopsies were taken from the rectum during colonoscopy. This CDR3 region has 13 residues. Germline-derived CDR1 and CDR2 are MRHNA and SNTAGT. Trimming took off 6 bases at V and 6 bases at J, with 15 bases between the two ends. Some clones are missing from TCRdb's copy, which holds only in-frame ones; the method was immunoSEQ multiplex PCR. The sample shows tens of thousands of clones, about 78% of them seen only once. This chain uses TRBV6-4 with TRBJ2-7; possible D gene TRBD2, 5 bases. Sequenced sample: gut tissue. The receptor was derived from a girl aged 5-17 years with moderate ulcerative colitis. CDR3 sequence: CASSAQEDGEQYF. As DNA, the CDR3 is TGTGCCAGCAGCGCCCAGGAGGATGGCGAGCAGTACTTC.